The 27 T cell receptor beta chains below come from one sample, sequenced in a study of cytomegalovirus exposure and HLA in healthy donors. 13 Jbeta primers and 60 Vbeta primers were used for the PCR. Measured with immunoSEQ multiplex PCR; TCRdb has only the in-frame clones, and not every one. Here the sample spans around 86,000 clones, 6.5% to 8% being singletons. Sequencing was done on a sample of PBMCs. The receptors were sampled from a man aged 50 to 60 in good health and CMV-seronegative.

The chain combines TRBV27 with TRBJ2-2; a possible D gene is TRBD1 (6 bases). Trimming stripped 6 bases from V and 2 bases from J, with 10 bases between. This CDR3 region has 14 residues. Germline-derived CDR1 and CDR2 are MNHEY and SMNVEV (reference sequence). Here the CDR3 reads CASSGTLNTGELFF. CDR3 nucleotide sequence: TGTGCCAGCAGCGGGACATTAAACACCGGGGAGCTGTTTTTT.

The chain carries TRBV5-4 and TRBJ1-6, with no clear D. The length of the CDR3 is 15 residues. V shed 0 bases and J shed 6 bases, with 10 bases lying between them. Per the germline V gene, CDR1 is SGHNT and CDR2 is YYREEE (reference sequence). The CDR3 region is CASSLGGGPNSPLHF. CDR3 nucleotides: TGTGCCAGCAGCTTGGGAGGAGGGCCTAATTCACCCCTCCACTTT.

The rearrangement uses TRBV27 and TRBJ2-7; D uncertain. Deletions cut 4 bases from V and 2 bases from J, with 12 bases between. Germline V gene data show CDR1 as MNHEY and CDR2 as SMNVEV (reference sequence). CDR3 length: 14 amino acids. CDR3 sequence (DNA): TGTGCCAGCAGTTCACTCGACATACCCTACGAGCAGTACTTC. It translates to CASSSLDIPYEQYF.

The rearrangement joins TRBV13 to TRBJ1-1; the D gene is possibly TRBD1 (5 bases). Germline assignment: CDR1 PRHDT and CDR2 FYEKMQ (reference sequence). The CDR3 contains 11 residues. Trimming shortened V by 9 bases and J by 10 bases, and 15 bases separated the two germline ends. The CDR3 coding sequence is TGTGCCAGAAGACCCCCCGACAGAGCTTTCTTT. This sequence encodes CARRPPDRAFF.

This clone was seen a handful of times. The gene calls are TRBV19 and TRBJ1-1; D might be TRBD1 (5 bases). The V end lost 3 bases, the J end lost 1 base, and 18 bases lay between the germline ends. The germline V gene has CDR1 LNHDA and CDR2 SQIVND (reference sequence). The CDR3 runs to 17 residues. The CDR3 nucleotides are TGTGCCAGTAGTATCTTTGGTCCTATAAGGGGGAACACTGAAGCTTTCTTT. Translated: CASSIFGPIRGNTEAFF.

In its sample, this clone was seen a few times. The chain has TRBV29-1 and TRBJ2-7; D might be TRBD1 (5 bases). CDR1 is SQVTM and CDR2 is ANQGSEA in the germline V gene. V was pared by 7 bases and J by 0 bases, with 10 bases between. The CDR3 is 12 residues long. CDR3: CSGVDISYEQYF. The CDR3 DNA sequence: TGCAGCGGTGTGGACATCTCCTACGAGCAGTACTTC.

As concerns this clone: It may be a read error: a sequence one base away is much more abundant. Written as DNA, the CDR3 is TGTGCCAGTAGTACCCCGCTAGCCGCCGGGGAGCTGTTTTTT. Protein: CASSTPLAAGELFF. The chain uses TRBV19 and TRBJ2-2; a weak D match, TRBD2 (5 bases). CDR3 length: 14 amino acids. Germline loops: CDR1 LNHDA, CDR2 SQIVND (reference sequence). Trimming removed 4 bases from V and 6 bases from J, with 12 bases in between.

This clone has a handful of counts. The rearrangement links TRBV6-1 to TRBJ1-1; 9 bases fit TRBD1. J was trimmed by 4 bases and V by 5 bases; bases with no gene match: 5. Per the germline V gene, CDR1 is MNHNS and CDR2 is SASEGT. The CDR3 loop spans 14 amino acids. The CDR3 DNA reads as TGTGCCAGCAGTCCGGGACAGGGAAGCACTGAAGCTTTCTTT. Its translation: CASSPGQGSTEAFF.

This rearrangement joins TRBV7-2 to TRBJ2-5; no clear D gene. CDR1 SGHTA and CDR2 FQGNSA come from the germline V gene. This CDR3 is 11 amino acids long. V was clipped by 4 bases and J by 7 bases, with 7 bases between them. The CDR3 nucleotides read TGTGCCAGCAGCTCTCTACGGACCCAGTACTTC. Its protein product is CASSSLRTQYF.

The V call is TRBV7-6, the J call TRBJ2-6; 8 positions agree with TRBD2. Germline V gene data show CDR1 as SGHVS and CDR2 as FNYEAQ. The V gene end was trimmed by 5 bases and the J gene end by 2 bases; junction bases not matched to a gene: 8. The CDR3 is 17 residues long. The CDR3 coding sequence is TGTGCCAGCAGCCCCGGGGGGGGTAAAGCTGGGGCCAACGTCCTGACTTTC. It encodes CASSPGGGKAGANVLTF. Together with reference TRBV7-6 and TRBJ2-6, the CDR3 gives the full variable domain: GAGVSQSPRYKVTKRGQDVALRCDPISGHVSLYWYRQALGQGPEFLTYFNYEAQQDKSGLPNDRFSAERPEGSISTLTIQRTEQRDSAMYRCASSPGGGKAGANVLTFGAGSRLTVL.

This chain joins TRBV2 and TRBJ1-2, with 8 positions matching TRBD1. CDR3 length equals 12 residues. J lost 7 bases, V lost 8 bases, and 6 bases had no gene match. The germline V gene encodes CDR1 SNHLY and CDR2 FYNNEI. The chain's CDR3 is CASDDDRGGYTF. CDR3 in DNA: TGTGCCAGCGATGACGACAGGGGTGGCTACACCTTC. Using reference TRBV2 and TRBJ1-2 for the parts outside the CDR3, the full variable domain is EPEVTQTPSHQVTQMGQEVILRCVPISNHLYFYWYRQILGQKVEFLVSFYNNEISEKSEIFDDQFSVERPDGSNFTLKIRSTKLEDSAMYFCASDDDRGGYTFGSGTRLTVV.

Only a few counts were recorded for this clone. J is TRBJ2-7 and V is TRBV5-1; tentatively, D is TRBD2 (5 bases). There are 13 residues in the CDR3. V lost 9 bases to trimming and J lost 0 bases, with 13 bases between them. Germline CDR1 is SGHRS and CDR2 is YFSETQ. CDR3 region: CATATGSSYEQYF. CDR3 bases: TGCGCCACAGCGACGGGGAGCTCCTACGAGCAGTACTTC.

This clone was detected only a few times. This chain connects TRBV7-6 to TRBJ1-3; D gene ambiguous. The CDR3 contains 14 residues. V was cut by 4 bases and J by 1 base, with 8 bases left in between. CDR1 is SGHVS, CDR2 FNYEAQ, per germline. CDR3 residues: CASSYGESGNTIYF. CDR3 DNA: TGTGCCAGCAGCTACGGAGAGTCTGGAAACACCATATATTTT. Using reference TRBV7-6 and TRBJ1-3 for the parts outside the CDR3, the full variable domain is GAGVSQSPRYKVTKRGQDVALRCDPISGHVSLYWYRQALGQGPEFLTYFNYEAQQDKSGLPNDRFSAERPEGSISTLTIQRTEQRDSAMYRCASSYGESGNTIYFGEGSWLTVV.

The chain has TRBV2 and TRBJ2-2, with 9 bases matching TRBD1. This CDR3 is built from 15 residues. CDR1 SNHLY and CDR2 FYNNEI come from the germline V gene. V shed 4 bases and J 7 bases; nucleotides not matched to a gene: 7. This chain's CDR3 is CASSGIQGAVGELFF. The CDR3 DNA reads as TGTGCCAGCAGTGGCATACAGGGGGCGGTCGGGGAGCTGTTTTTT.

The chain recombines TRBV28 with TRBJ2-7, with 7 bases identical to TRBD1. The V and J ends lost 6 bases and 4 bases, in that order; junction bases with no gene match: 12. Germline lookup yields CDR1 MDHEN and CDR2 SYDVKM. This CDR3 spans 15 amino acids. CDR3 protein: CASRHRGSEAYEQYF. The CDR3 DNA follows: TGTGCCAGCAGACACAGGGGATCGGAAGCTTACGAGCAGTACTTC.

The gene calls are TRBV19 and TRBJ2-1, with 9 bases identical to TRBD2. The germline V gene has CDR1 LNHDA and CDR2 SQIVND (reference sequence). The CDR3 extends over 14 amino acids. The V gene end was trimmed by 4 bases and the J gene end by 4 bases; junction bases not matched to a gene: 2. In nucleotides, the CDR3 is TGTGCCAGTAGTAGCGGGGGGGCGTACAATGAGCAGTTCTTC. Amino acid sequence: CASSSGGAYNEQFF.

V usage is TRBV28 and J usage is TRBJ1-5, with TRBD1 identical over 9 bases. The CDR3 extends over 14 amino acids. Germline V gene lookup returns CDR1 MDHEN and CDR2 SYDVKM. Unmatched junction bases numbered 6, after V lost 6 bases and J lost 6 bases. The DNA of the CDR3 is TGTGCCAGCAGCCTTACAGGGGGCCTTCAGCCCCAGCATTTT. Amino acids: CASSLTGGLQPQHF.

This clone has just a few counts. The chain recombines TRBV5-4 with TRBJ2-3, with 11 nucleotides matching TRBD2. CDR3 length: 17 residues. V lost 0 bases to trimming and J lost 5 bases; unmatched junction nucleotides: 8. Per the germline V gene, CDR1 is SGHNT and CDR2 is YYREEE (reference sequence). CDR3: CASSLDLAGGLIDTQYF. In nucleotides, the CDR3 is TGTGCCAGCAGCTTGGACTTAGCGGGGGGGCTGATAGATACGCAGTATTTT.

This clone has just one count. This sample also contains other DNA sequences that code for the same CDR3. The chain joins TRBV5-4 to TRBJ2-3, with 8 nucleotides matching TRBD2. Germline trimming cut 3 bases from V and 3 bases from J; bases unmatched to any gene: 6. The CDR3 is made up of 15 amino acids. CDR1 is SGHNT and CDR2 is YYREEE in the germline V gene (reference sequence). CDR3: CASSSSGSVTDTQYF. Here the CDR3 DNA reads TGTGCCAGCAGCTCCAGCGGGAGTGTGACAGATACGCAGTATTTT.

In this sample, this clone turned up a few times. The rearrangement joins TRBV10-3 to TRBJ2-5; 10 bases line up with TRBD2. CDR3 size: 15 residues. CDR1 is ENHRY, CDR2 SYGVKD, per germline. For the CDR3, the DNA is TGTGCAATCGGGGGGACTAGCGACTTAACGGAGACCCAGTACTTC. Amino acids: CAIGGTSDLTETQYF.

Of note for this clone: The junction does not match germline at one end; this may be a read error. Here the CDR3 DNA reads TGTGCCAGTAGGGACTTCTTCTACAATGCGCAGTTCTTC. It translates to CASRDFFYNAQFF. The V gene is TRBV2, the J gene TRBJ2-1; D is possibly TRBD2 (6 bases). CDR3 size: 13 residues. Germline CDR1 and CDR2: SNHLY and FYNNEI.

This clone was recorded a few times. This chain links TRBV6-5 with TRBJ2-7; TRBD2 matches at 9 bases. J gave up 4 bases and V 8 bases, and 12 bases lay outside the gene matches. Looked up from germline, CDR1 is MNHEY and CDR2 is SVGAGI. The CDR3 spans 15 residues. This chain's CDR3 is CASRPGAGGPYEQYF. As DNA, the CDR3 is TGTGCCAGCCGTCCCGGAGCGGGGGGCCCTTACGAGCAGTACTTC.

A few counts support this clone. The CDR3: CASSLEGRWGNEQFF. The DNA of the CDR3 is TGTGCCAGCAGCTTAGAGGGGAGGTGGGGGAATGAGCAGTTCTTC. The rearrangement links TRBV11-2 to TRBJ2-1; TRBD2 might be the D (6 bases). The V end was cut by 0 bases, the J end by 7 bases, with 13 bases between. This CDR3 has 15 residues. Germline assignment: CDR1 SGHAT and CDR2 FQNNGV.

This clone came up a few times. The chain couples TRBV29-1 to TRBJ2-2; D gene uncertain. The CDR3 is made up of 13 amino acids. Trimming stripped 6 bases from V and 4 bases from J, with 12 bases between. CDR1 and CDR2 from the germline V gene are SQVTM and ANQGSEA. DNA of the CDR3: TGCAGCGTGACACCCCGATTCACCGGGGAGCTGTTTTTT. Translation gives CSVTPRFTGELFF.

The chain couples TRBV28 to TRBJ2-2; 9 bases align to TRBD2. Trimming removed 3 bases from V and 7 bases from J; junction bases left unmatched: 6. This CDR3 contains 15 residues. Germline assignment: CDR1 MDHEN and CDR2 SYDVKM. CDR3 region: CASSLPGTSSGELFF. For the CDR3, the DNA is TGTGCCAGCAGTTTGCCCGGGACTAGCAGCGGGGAGCTGTTTTTT.

This clone has more than one count but fewer than ten. V is TRBV28 and J is TRBJ2-5; 7 bases line up with TRBD1. The CDR3 totals 15 residues. With 3 bases clipped from V and 0 bases from J, the junction kept 4 bases outside the gene matches. The germline V gene has CDR1 MDHEN and CDR2 SYDVKM. The CDR3 here is CASSFQQGYQETQYF. CDR3 DNA sequence: TGTGCCAGCAGTTTCCAACAGGGGTACCAAGAGACCCAGTACTTC.

This clone was seen only a few times. V and J are TRBV10-3 and TRBJ1-5; 9 nucleotides match TRBD1. The CDR3 runs 17 residues. Germline V CDR1 and CDR2: ENHRY, SYGVKD. V lost 1 base, J lost 6 bases, and 10 bases stayed unmatched. CDR3 residues: CAISEWSGTGSGQPQHF. CDR3 bases: TGTGCCATCAGTGAGTGGTCGGGGACAGGGTCTGGTCAGCCCCAGCATTTT.